This is a list of T cell receptor beta chains from one sample in a study of shared clonotypes between healthy human individuals. Sequencing used immunoSEQ multiplex PCR; TCRdb keeps in-frame clones, though not all of them. The sample has 450,000 to 500,000 clones, around 73% seen once. Sequencing was done on a sample of PBMCs. Receptor source: a woman between 35 and 50 years old in good health. Some clones in this sample may be carry-over from other donors' samples. CDR3s include the opening cysteine and the closing phenylalanine or tryptophan. The D gene is left open where the match is weak. Only part of the rows carry a size: once, few, many, or a class if the clone is expanded.

size: few; V: TRBV6-1; J: TRBJ1-1; D: -; CDR3: CASSLQGPGTEAFF; DNA: TGTGCCAGCAGTCTCCAGGGCCCAGGGACTGAAGCTTTCTTT
size: -; V: TRBV7-3; J: TRBJ1-2; D: -; CDR3: CASSPPGAGYYGYTF; DNA: TGTGCCAGCAGCCCCCCCGGGGCAGGGTACTATGGCTACACCTTC
size: -; V: TRBV6-6; J: TRBJ2-7; D: -; CDR3: CASKKVEGFNEQYF; DNA: TGTGCCTCAAAGAAGGTGGAGGGATTTAACGAGCAGTACTTC
size: -; V: TRBV7-2; J: TRBJ2-1; D: TRBD2; CDR3: CASSLRGLATEQFF; DNA: TGTGCCAGCAGCTTAAGGGGACTAGCCACTGAGCAGTTCTTC
size: once; V: TRBV16; J: TRBJ1-5; D: TRBD1; CDR3: CASSQWGDRGPQPQHF; DNA: TGTGCCAGCAGCCAATGGGGGGACAGGGGGCCTCAGCCCCAGCATTTT
size: -; V: TRBV6-1; J: TRBJ2-2; D: -; CDR3: CASWDTGGAGELFF; DNA: TGTGCCAGCTGGGACACCGGGGGTGCCGGGGAGCTGTTTTTT
size: -; V: TRBV29-1; J: TRBJ2-7; D: -; CDR3: CSAKLGRAPYEQYF; DNA: TGCAGCGCGAAACTCGGCCGGGCCCCCTACGAGCAGTACTTC
size: -; V: TRBV6-1; J: TRBJ2-3; D: -; CDR3: CASSEARLPPQDTQYF; DNA: TGTGCCAGCAGTGAAGCTAGACTGCCACCACAAGATACGCAGTATTTT
size: -; V: TRBV5-1; J: TRBJ1-2; D: -; CDR3: CASSSLAGALGGYTF; DNA: TGCGCCAGCAGCTCCCTCGCTGGAGCCCTGGGCGGCTACACCTTC
size: -; V: TRBV18; J: TRBJ2-7; D: -; CDR3: CASSPSGLSEQYF; DNA: TGTGCCAGCTCACCATCAGGGTTGAGTGAGCAGTACTTC
size: once; V: TRBV30; J: TRBJ2-1; D: -; CDR3: CAWSDGDYYNEQFF; DNA: TGTGCCTGGAGTGACGGGGATTACTACAATGAGCAGTTCTTC
size: -; V: TRBV2; J: TRBJ1-5; D: TRBD1; CDR3: CASSRGQGSNQPQHF; DNA: TGTGCCAGCAGTCGTGGACAGGGAAGCAATCAGCCCCAGCATTTT
size: many; V: TRBV11-2; J: TRBJ2-7; D: -; CDR3: CASSRWRGEQYF; DNA: TGTGCCAGCAGCCGGTGGCGGGGCGAGCAGTACTTC
size: -; V: TRBV27; J: TRBJ2-2; D: -; CDR3: CASSFRWGDTGELFF; DNA: TGTGCCAGCAGTTTCCGATGGGGGGACACCGGGGAGCTGTTTTTT
size: many; V: TRBV7-9; J: TRBJ1-5; D: -; CDR3: CASSFPGVNQPQHF; DNA: TGTGCCAGCAGCTTCCCCGGGGTAAATCAGCCCCAGCATTTT
size: -; V: TRBV28; J: TRBJ1-2; D: -; CDR3: CASSLRLGWFGGYTF; DNA: TGTGCCAGCAGTTTAAGGCTTGGGTGGTTCGGTGGCTACACCTTC
size: -; V: TRBV29-1; J: TRBJ2-5; D: -; CDR3: CSVELGRVGETQYF; DNA: TGCAGCGTTGAACTGGGGAGAGTTGGGGAGACCCAGTACTTC
size: -; V: TRBV7-2; J: TRBJ2-5; D: -; CDR3: CASSPSISLLLETQYF; DNA: TGTGCCAGCAGCCCATCAATTAGCCTGCTTTTGGAGACCCAGTACTTC
size: many; V: TRBV6-5; J: TRBJ1-1; D: -; CDR3: CASSYWGTTNTEAFF; DNA: TGTGCCAGCAGTTACTGGGGCACAACGAACACTGAAGCTTTCTTT
size: -; V: TRBV19; J: TRBJ1-2; D: TRBD1; CDR3: CASKKAFGDRGPNYGYTF; DNA: TGTGCCAGTAAAAAAGCTTTCGGAGACAGGGGCCCCAACTATGGCTACACCTTC
size: -; V: TRBV19; J: TRBJ2-1; D: -; CDR3: CASSGRLVDEQFF; DNA: TGTGCCAGTAGTGGACGACTAGTCGATGAGCAGTTCTTC
size: -; V: TRBV4-3; J: TRBJ2-4; D: -; CDR3: CASSQDGGRVAKNIQYF; DNA: TGCGCCAGCAGCCAAGATGGGGGTAGGGTAGCCAAAAACATTCAGTACTTC
size: -; V: TRBV5-5; J: TRBJ1-3; D: -; CDR3: CASSRADSGNTIYF; DNA: TGTGCCAGCAGTCGAGCAGATTCTGGAAACACCATATATTTT
size: -; V: TRBV5-5; J: TRBJ2-7; D: -; CDR3: CASSLVGSYEQYF; DNA: TGTGCCAGCAGCTTGGTCGGATCCTACGAGCAGTACTTC
size: -; V: TRBV30; J: TRBJ2-5; D: -; CDR3: CAWALDGGAIGETQYF; DNA: TGTGCCTGGGCTCTTGATGGGGGAGCTATTGGAGAGACCCAGTACTTC
size: -; V: TRBV7-2; J: TRBJ2-5; D: TRBD2; CDR3: CASSSIGLAVETQYF; DNA: TGTGCCAGCAGCTCAATCGGACTAGCGGTAGAGACCCAGTACTTC
size: -; V: TRBV6-6; J: TRBJ2-2; D: -; CDR3: CASSPTSSNTGELFF; DNA: TGTGCCAGCAGTCCCACTAGCAGTAACACCGGGGAGCTGTTTTTT
size: -; V: TRBV6-1; J: TRBJ1-4; D: TRBD1; CDR3: CASSAPGTGDEKLFF; DNA: TGTGCCAGCAGTGCCCCCGGGACAGGGGATGAAAAACTGTTTTTT
size: -; V: TRBV2; J: TRBJ1-6; D: TRBD1; CDR3: CASSGDRVYNSPLHF; DNA: TGTGCCAGCAGTGGCGACAGGGTGTATAATTCACCCCTCCACTTT
size: -; V: TRBV7-3; J: TRBJ2-2; D: TRBD1; CDR3: CASSVDRTGELFF; DNA: TGTGCCAGCAGCGTGGACAGGACCGGGGAGCTGTTTTTT
size: few; V: TRBV30; J: TRBJ2-7; D: TRBD2; CDR3: CAWKPGLAGAYEQYF; DNA: TGTGCCTGGAAACCCGGACTAGCGGGGGCCTACGAGCAGTACTTC
size: -; V: TRBV18; J: TRBJ2-3; D: TRBD2; CDR3: CASSRGLAGASDTQYF; DNA: TGTGCCAGCTCCCGCGGACTAGCGGGAGCTTCAGATACGCAGTATTTT
size: many; V: TRBV27; J: TRBJ2-2; D: -; CDR3: CASSFSGTANTGELFF; DNA: TGTGCCAGCAGTTTTTCCGGGACGGCGAACACCGGGGAGCTGTTTTTT
size: -; V: TRBV4-1; J: TRBJ2-7; D: TRBD2; CDR3: CASSQPGRAPGREQYF; DNA: TGCGCCAGCAGCCAACCTGGGAGGGCTCCGGGGCGGGAGCAGTACTTC
size: -; V: TRBV7-9; J: TRBJ1-2; D: -; CDR3: CAGAGSEGYGYTF; DNA: TGTGCCGGCGCGGGGAGCGAAGGCTATGGCTACACCTTC
size: -; V: TRBV6-6; J: TRBJ1-3; D: -; CDR3: CASSSQWDSGNTIYF; DNA: TGTGCCAGCAGTTCGCAATGGGACTCTGGAAACACCATATATTTT
size: -; V: TRBV28; J: TRBJ2-2; D: -; CDR3: CASSSGGSDTGELFF; DNA: TGTGCCAGCAGCTCTGGGGGGAGTGACACCGGGGAGCTGTTTTTT
size: -; V: TRBV14; J: TRBJ1-1; D: -; CDR3: CASSPLWVTEAFF; DNA: TGTGCCAGCAGCCCCCTGTGGGTCACTGAAGCTTTCTTT
size: -; V: TRBV5-4; J: TRBJ1-2; D: -; CDR3: CASSSPRGANYGYTF; DNA: TGTGCCAGCAGCTCCCCCAGGGGAGCTAACTATGGCTACACCTTC
size: -; V: TRBV4-3; J: TRBJ2-1; D: TRBD1; CDR3: CASSQDPGQDYNEQFF; DNA: TGCGCCAGCAGCCAAGATCCAGGACAGGACTACAATGAGCAGTTCTTC
size: many; V: TRBV6-5; J: TRBJ1-2; D: -; CDR3: CASSPSPNYGYTF; DNA: TGTGCCAGCAGTCCTTCTCCCAACTATGGCTACACCTTC
size: -; V: TRBV30; J: TRBJ2-4; D: TRBD2; CDR3: CAWSRTSGKNIQYF; DNA: TGTGCCTGGAGCCGGACTAGCGGGAAAAACATTCAGTACTTC
size: many; V: TRBV28; J: TRBJ2-1; D: -; CDR3: CASSFSRTHYNEQFF; DNA: TGTGCCAGCAGTTTCTCGAGAACCCACTACAATGAGCAGTTCTTC
size: once; V: TRBV10-3; J: TRBJ2-1; D: TRBD2; CDR3: CAITKGLAGVGEQFF; DNA: TGTGCCATCACCAAGGGACTAGCGGGAGTAGGTGAGCAGTTCTTC
size: -; V: TRBV4-2; J: TRBJ1-3; D: -; CDR3: CASNNPTEPSGNTIYF; DNA: TGTGCCAGCAACAATCCGACAGAGCCTTCTGGAAACACCATATATTTT
size: -; V: TRBV6-5; J: TRBJ2-7; D: -; CDR3: CASSYSSDRLYEQYF; DNA: TGTGCCAGCAGTTACTCCTCTGACAGACTTTACGAGCAGTACTTC
size: -; V: TRBV18; J: TRBJ1-3; D: -; CDR3: CASSPRQGTPGNTIYF; DNA: TGTGCCAGCTCACCACGCCAGGGGACACCTGGAAACACCATATATTTT
size: -; V: TRBV6-1; J: TRBJ1-3; D: -; CDR3: CASSESTTRAGGNTIYF; DNA: TGTGCCAGCAGTGAATCGACGACACGGGCGGGCGGAAACACCATATATTTT
size: -; V: TRBV5-4; J: TRBJ2-3; D: TRBD2; CDR3: CASSLIAGGPADTQYF; DNA: TGTGCCAGCAGCTTGATAGCGGGAGGGCCCGCAGATACGCAGTATTTT
size: -; V: TRBV4-1; J: TRBJ2-5; D: TRBD2; CDR3: CASSQEGAGRGETQYF; DNA: TGCGCCAGCAGCCAAGAGGGCGCAGGGAGGGGAGAGACCCAGTACTTC
size: -; V: TRBV5-1; J: TRBJ2-1; D: TRBD2; CDR3: CASSFVNGRDNEQFF; DNA: TGCGCCAGCAGCTTTGTTAACGGGAGGGACAATGAGCAGTTCTTC
size: many; V: TRBV2; J: TRBJ1-2; D: -; CDR3: CASSEGSSQHRGYTF; DNA: TGTGCCAGCAGTGAAGGTAGCTCCCAGCATCGGGGCTACACCTTC